This passage covers 29 T cell receptor beta chains from one sample sequenced in a study of T cell changes during pregnancy in multiple sclerosis. TCRdb keeps only in-frame clones here, not all; method: immunoSEQ multiplex PCR. The sample consists of 60,000 to 90,000 clones, approximately 89% of them appearing once. This sample comprised peripheral blood, obtained before pregnancy. The receptors originated from a female donor with multiple sclerosis, enrolled in a pregnancy study.

The chain carries TRBV5-5 and TRBJ2-3; a weak D match, TRBD2 (7 bases). The germline V gene has CDR1 SGHKS and CDR2 YYEKEE (reference sequence). This CDR3 has 15 residues. Trimming shortened V by 2 bases and J by 5 bases, and 15 bases separated the two germline ends. CDR3 protein: CASSLMGGHKDTQYF. As DNA, the CDR3 is TGTGCCAGCAGCTTAATGGGGGGGCATAAAGATACGCAGTATTTT.

V is TRBV28 and J is TRBJ2-7, with D possibly being TRBD1 (6 bases). Germline V gene sequence: CDR1 MDHEN, CDR2 SYDVKM. The CDR3 loop spans 17 amino acids. The V end lost 2 bases, the J end lost 0 bases, and 17 bases lay between the germline ends. CDR3 in amino acids: CASSLPPSDRNSYEQYF. DNA for the CDR3: TGTGCCAGCAGTTTACCCCCATCGGACAGAAACTCCTACGAGCAGTACTTC.

This chain connects TRBV7-9 to TRBJ1-5; D call uncertain. The CDR3 runs to 14 residues. CDR1 SEHNR and CDR2 FQNEAQ come from the germline V gene (reference sequence). V was clipped by 5 bases and J by 3 bases, with 11 bases between them. This chain's CDR3 is CASSPVAFNQPQHF. The CDR3 DNA sequence: TGTGCCAGCAGCCCGGTAGCATTCAATCAGCCCCAGCATTTT.

This chain uses TRBV6-5 with TRBJ2-1; 8 positions match TRBD1. Trimming at V came to 2 bases and at J to 5 bases, leaving 8 bases not matched to a gene. This CDR3 has 16 amino acids. CDR1 MNHEY and CDR2 SVGAGI come from the germline V gene. CDR3 protein: CASSYPGTGGDNEQFF. The CDR3 nucleotides read TGTGCCAGCAGTTACCCTGGGACAGGCGGGGACAATGAGCAGTTCTTC.

The gene calls are TRBV7-2 and TRBJ2-5; no definite D call. Between the trimmed V and J ends, which lost 3 bases and 2 bases, there was a span of 7 bases. Germline CDR1 SGHTA, CDR2 FQGNSA. This CDR3 has 13 amino acids. In DNA form, the CDR3 reads TGTGCCAGCAGCTTCGGCGGACAAGAGACCCAGTACTTC. This encodes CASSFGGQETQYF.

This chain uses TRBV6-6 with TRBJ2-7; D is unresolved. The CDR3 runs 13 residues. Germline CDR1 reads MNHNY; CDR2 reads SVGAGI (reference sequence). V lost 5 bases, J lost 5 bases, and 13 bases lay in between. CDR3 nucleotide sequence: TGTGCCAGCAGTAGCTTCTCCCAAAACGAGCAGTACTTC. Amino acids: CASSSFSQNEQYF.

The V and J genes are TRBV10-2 and TRBJ1-5, with D tentatively TRBD1 (5 bases). The CDR3 is 15 amino acids. From germline, CDR1 is WSHSY and CDR2 SAAADI. Trimming pared 2 bases from V and 0 bases from J, leaving 8 bases between. The CDR3 bases are TGCGCCAGCAGTGAGGACAGAAATAGCAATCAGCCCCAGCATTTT. Its translation is CASSEDRNSNQPQHF.

This chain joins TRBV23-1 and TRBJ2-7; 8 bases agree with TRBD2. TRBV23-1 is flagged as an ORF with uncertain function. This CDR3 is built from 14 residues. Germline trimming cut 2 bases from V and 2 bases from J; bases unmatched to any gene: 2. CDR3 nucleotide sequence: TGCGCCAGCAGTCAAAGCGGGGGCACCTACGAGCAGTACTTC. It yields the protein CASSQSGGTYEQYF.

This clone was seen once. The chain combines TRBV10-3 with TRBJ1-5, with a possible D match to TRBD1 (6 bases). From germline, CDR1 is ENHRY and CDR2 SYGVKD. The V end lost 10 bases, the J end lost 4 bases, and 14 bases lay between the germline ends. The CDR3 extends over 13 amino acids. The CDR3 loop reads CASRGTENQPQHF. CDR3 DNA: TGTGCCAGTAGGGGGACCGAGAATCAGCCCCAGCATTTT.

Comment on this clone: The CDR3 does not end in the conserved phenylalanine or tryptophan, so this is likely a read error. The chain combines TRBV6-5 with TRBJ1-2, with 11 bases aligning to TRBD1. The CDR3 spans 15 residues. Trimming took 10 bases from V and 5 from J; bases not matched to a gene: 12. Germline CDR1 is MNHEY and CDR2 is SVGAGI. The CDR3 DNA reads TGTGCCACCTTGGACAGGGGGCAGCGGTTTTATGGCTACACCCTC. It specifies CATLDRGQRFYGYTL.

The chain employs TRBV7-8 and TRBJ1-2; 7 nucleotides match TRBD1. The CDR3 length is 13 residues. Germline CDR1 and CDR2: SGHVS and FQNEAQ. V trimming: 5 bases; J trimming: 4 bases; junction bases outside the gene matches: 4. The CDR3 DNA is TGTGCCAGCAGCCAGGACAGGTTCTATGGCTACACCTTC. Protein product: CASSQDRFYGYTF. The full variable domain, in which reference TRBV7-8 and TRBJ1-2 provide the parts outside the CDR3, is GAGVSQSPRYKVAKRGQDVALRCDPISGHVSLFWYQQALGQGPEFLTYFQNEAQLDKSGLPSDRFFAERPEGSVSTLKIQRTQQEDSAVYLCASSQDRFYGYTFGSGTRLTVV.

The chain links TRBV5-1 to TRBJ2-3; D possibly corresponds to TRBD1 (6 bases). The germline CDR1 and CDR2 sequences are SGHRS and YFSETQ. The CDR3 consists of 15 residues. With 4 bases removed from V and 4 bases from J, the gap between germline ends came to 16 bases. DNA of the CDR3: TGCGCCAGCAGCCGTACAACCAGGGGATCAGATACGCAGTATTTT. Protein sequence: CASSRTTRGSDTQYF.

The chain couples TRBV19 to TRBJ2-1, with D possibly TRBD1 on 5 matching bases. CDR1 and CDR2 (germline): LNHDA, SQIVND (reference sequence). V was clipped by 1 base and J by 5 bases, with 15 bases between them. CDR3 length: 16 amino acids. Written as DNA, the CDR3 is TGTGCCAGTAGTATAGGGACAACCTTCTGGGACAATGAGCAGTTCTTC. Translated, it gives CASSIGTTFWDNEQFF.

The V call is TRBV27, the J call TRBJ2-7; 9 positions agree with TRBD1. Germline V gene data show CDR1 as MNHEY and CDR2 as SMNVEV (reference sequence). The CDR3 totals 16 residues. V trimming: 3 bases; J trimming: 1 base; junction bases outside the gene matches: 7. In DNA, the CDR3 is TGTGCCAGCAGTTTGAGACCGGGACAGGGATCCTACGAGCAGTACTTC. It codes for CASSLRPGQGSYEQYF.

The V gene is TRBV5-1, the J gene TRBJ2-7; tentatively, D is TRBD2 (6 bases). Trimming left V 0 bases short and J 9 bases short, with 10 bases between. The CDR3 spans 12 residues. Germline values: CDR1 SGHRS, CDR2 YFSETQ. The CDR3 bases are TGCGCCAGCAGCTTGGCCGGGGGATGGCAGTACTTC. Residues: CASSLAGGWQYF.

The rearrangement uses TRBV5-8 and TRBJ2-5; 14 bases are shared with TRBD2. CDR1 and CDR2 from the germline V gene are SGHTS and YDEGEE. The CDR3 runs 17 residues. The V gene end was trimmed by 4 bases and the J gene end by 5 bases; junction bases not matched to a gene: 10. The CDR3 spells CASSPGTSGGLGETQYF. The DNA for the CDR3 is TGTGCCAGCAGCCCCGGGACTAGCGGGGGCCTGGGGGAGACCCAGTACTTC.

This rearrangement joins TRBV30 to TRBJ1-2; 9 bases align to TRBD1. Germline CDR1 reads GTSNPN; CDR2 reads SVGIG (reference sequence). The CDR3 extends over 13 amino acids. With 6 bases clipped from V and 5 bases from J, the junction kept 7 bases outside the gene matches. The CDR3 nucleotides are TGTGCCTGTGGGACAGGGAGGGTTTATGGCTACACCTTC. Translation gives CACGTGRVYGYTF.

The chain links TRBV5-1 to TRBJ1-1; TRBD1 matches at 8 bases. CDR1 is SGHRS, CDR2 YFSETQ, per germline. The CDR3 runs to 14 residues. V lost 2 bases and J lost 3; bases outside the gene matches: 3. This CDR3 is CASSFQTGDTEAFF. CDR3 DNA sequence: TGCGCCAGCAGCTTTCAGACAGGGGACACTGAAGCTTTCTTT.

This chain connects TRBV5-1 to TRBJ1-2, with 7 bases matching TRBD1. Germline V gene sequence: CDR1 SGHRS, CDR2 YFSETQ. J gave up 4 bases and V 0 bases, and 9 bases lay outside the gene matches. The CDR3 covers 16 residues. DNA for the CDR3: TGCGCCAGCAGCTTGGAGACAGGGCTGGGGGTCTATGGCTACACCTTC. Translation: CASSLETGLGVYGYTF.

This chain uses TRBV30 with TRBJ2-7, with D possibly matching TRBD1 (5 bases). V gave up 0 bases and J gave up 3 bases, with 15 bases separating them. The CDR3 consists of 15 residues. Germline values: CDR1 GTSNPN, CDR2 SVGIG (reference sequence). CDR3 residues: CAWSVETGFHYEQYF. CDR3 nucleotide sequence: TGTGCCTGGAGTGTCGAAACAGGATTCCACTACGAGCAGTACTTC. Filled out from reference TRBV30 and TRBJ2-7, the complete variable domain reads SQTIHQWPATLVQPVGSPLSLECTVEGTSNPNLYWYRQAAGRGLQLLFYSVGIGQISSEVPQNLSASRPQDRQFILSSKKLLLSDSGFYLCAWSVETGFHYEQYFGPGTRLTVT.

V is TRBV7-3 and J is TRBJ2-3; no clear D gene. V lost 5 bases, J lost 2 bases, and 5 bases lay in between. Germline loops: CDR1 SGHTA, CDR2 FQGTGA. This CDR3 is 12 amino acids long. The CDR3: CASSSYTDTQYF. As DNA, the CDR3 is TGTGCCAGCAGCAGCTACACAGATACGCAGTATTTT.

The rearrangement uses TRBV2 and TRBJ1-1; D gene unclear. V lost 1 base to trimming and J lost 5 bases, with 17 bases between them. This CDR3 spans 16 amino acids. Germline V gives CDR1 SNHLY, CDR2 FYNNEI. The CDR3 coding sequence is TGTGCCAGCAGTGAAGAGATCGACATGGCGGGGACTGAAGCTTTCTTT. This gives the protein CASSEEIDMAGTEAFF. Full variable domain (missing parts from reference TRBV2 and TRBJ1-1): EPEVTQTPSHQVTQMGQEVILRCVPISNHLYFYWYRQILGQKVEFLVSFYNNEISEKSEIFDDQFSVERPDGSNFTLKIRSTKLEDSAMYFCASSEEIDMAGTEAFFGQGTRLTVV.

This clone was recorded once. The chain combines TRBV7-9 with TRBJ1-1, with 11 bases matching TRBD1. The CDR3 is 17 amino acids. J was trimmed by 0 bases and V by 5 bases; bases with no gene match: 8. Looked up from germline, CDR1 is SEHNR and CDR2 is FQNEAQ (reference sequence). DNA of the CDR3: TGTGCCAGCAGCCCGGGGACAGGGGGAACTATGAACACTGAAGCTTTCTTT. This codes for CASSPGTGGTMNTEAFF. The whole variable domain, remainder taken from reference TRBV7-9 and TRBJ1-1, is DTGVSQNPRHKITKRGQNVTFRCDPISEHNRLYWYRQTLGQGPEFLTYFQNEAQLEKSRLLSDRFSAERPKGSFSTLEIQRTEQGDSAMYLCASSPGTGGTMNTEAFFGQGTRLTVV.

This chain joins TRBV5-4 and TRBJ1-1; TRBD1 aligns across 9 bases. The CDR3 extends over 15 amino acids. CDR1 is SGHNT and CDR2 is YYREEE in the germline V gene (reference sequence). Germline trimming cut 2 bases from V and 5 bases from J; bases unmatched to any gene: 7. The CDR3 bases are TGTGCCAGCAGCTTCAGACAGGGGGGATTGACTGAAGCTTTCTTT. Translating it yields CASSFRQGGLTEAFF.

In this sample, this clone turned up once. The rearrangement joins TRBV7-9 to TRBJ2-2; D not certain. V lost 1 base to trimming and J lost 0 bases, with 6 bases between them. Germline values: CDR1 SEHNR, CDR2 FQNEAQ (reference sequence). The length of the CDR3 is 15 residues. CDR3 in DNA: TGTGCCAGCAGCTTAGGGGCAGCGAACACCGGGGAGCTGTTTTTT. Encoded protein: CASSLGAANTGELFF.

The CDR3, as DNA: TGTGCCAGCAGCTTAATAGGGGGTAGGAGCACTGAAGCTTTCTTT. This sequence encodes CASSLIGGRSTEAFF. The chain couples TRBV7-3 to TRBJ1-1, with a weak D call TRBD1 (6 bases). Germline values: CDR1 SGHTA, CDR2 FQGTGA. V lost 1 base and J lost 4, with 13 bases in between. This CDR3 is 15 amino acids long.

CDR3 sequence (DNA): TGCGCCAGCAGCTACCAAGGGACAGCCTACGAGGGGGGCTACACCTTC. It encodes CASSYQGTAYEGGYTF. The chain uses TRBV4-1 and TRBJ1-2; the match to TRBD1 covers 7 bases. The germline gives CDR1 MGHRA, CDR2 YSYEKL. Germline trimming cut 5 bases from V and 8 bases from J; bases unmatched to any gene: 17. There are 16 residues in the CDR3.

Only one count was recorded for this clone. V usage is TRBV29-1 and J usage is TRBJ1-4; TRBD1 might be the D (6 bases). The CDR3 spans 14 residues. Germline assignment: CDR1 SQVTM and CDR2 ANQGSEA. Trimming shortened V by 5 bases and J by 3 bases, and 13 bases separated the two germline ends. CDR3 loop: CSVSPGAANEKLFF. The CDR3 bases are TGCAGCGTTTCACCAGGGGCAGCTAATGAAAAACTGTTTTTT.

The V and J genes are TRBV4-1 and TRBJ1-2; D is unclear. V was cut by 4 bases and J by 7 bases, with 10 bases left in between. CDR1 and CDR2 (germline): MGHRA, YSYEKL. The length of the CDR3 is 12 residues. The CDR3 loop reads CASSRGEGGYTF. The CDR3 DNA is TGCGCCAGCAGCCGAGGTGAGGGTGGCTACACCTTC.